This TCR beta chain derives from a study of blood T cell repertoires in COVID-19. In the original analysis: Reference gene primer amplification yielded estimated nucleated cell counts. Here immunoSEQ multiplex PCR was the method, and the copy in TCRdb shows in-frame clones only, minus some. The DNA was the basis for D and trimming; V, J and clone size are from that table. The repertoire holds approximately 35,000 clones, around 80% seen once, with about 14% in the top ten. The CDR3 runs to 14 residues. V lost 5 bases to trimming and J lost 4 bases; unmatched junction nucleotides: 3. CDR1 is MNHEY, CDR2 SMNVEV, per germline (reference sequence).

The clonotype was recovered from a human donor in a cohort sampled during active COVID-19. Sequencing was carried out using peripheral blood. The genes are TRBV27 and TRBJ1-4, with 8 nucleotides matching TRBD1. CDR3 sequence reads: CASSTGGRNEKLFF. CDR3 nucleotides: TGTGCCAGCAGTACAGGGGGGCGTAATGAAAAACTGTTTTTT.